Sequencing of this TCR beta chain was carried out in a study of CD8 T cells in ankylosing spondylitis. Study-wide results and limits: Reported data indicate significant enrichment of disease-linked clones within matched ankylosing spondylitis synovial fluid. Existing reports had already noted some motif variants in reactive arthritis synovial fluid and blood. Within peripheral blood, clones linked to disease were CD8+ and relatively rare. One TCR beta motif, made up of roughly eight highly homologous variants, appeared characteristic of ankylosing spondylitis blood.

In making TCR beta libraries, quantitative 5'-RACE with molecular barcodes was used. TCRdb recomputed calls from the 5' RACE reads with MiXCR, one row per CDR3 protein. The table shows hundreds of thousands of distinct CDR3 sequences, with about 12% occurring only once. Worth noting for this clonotype: The antigen remains unidentified.

The germline V gene has CDR1 DFQATT and CDR2 SNEGSKA (reference sequence). CDR3 length equals 12 residues. V was shortened by 3 bases and J by 5 bases, with 10 bases between the two germline ends. The sequencing input was blood, either unsorted or a sorted T cell fraction (not recorded which). The clonotype was recovered from a male donor with ankylosing spondylitis. The V call is TRBV20-1, the J call TRBJ2-5; a weak D match, TRBD2 (6 bases). The CDR3 region is CSARGDSETQYF. In DNA, the CDR3 is TGCAGTGCTAGGGGGGACTCGGAGACCCAGTACTTC.